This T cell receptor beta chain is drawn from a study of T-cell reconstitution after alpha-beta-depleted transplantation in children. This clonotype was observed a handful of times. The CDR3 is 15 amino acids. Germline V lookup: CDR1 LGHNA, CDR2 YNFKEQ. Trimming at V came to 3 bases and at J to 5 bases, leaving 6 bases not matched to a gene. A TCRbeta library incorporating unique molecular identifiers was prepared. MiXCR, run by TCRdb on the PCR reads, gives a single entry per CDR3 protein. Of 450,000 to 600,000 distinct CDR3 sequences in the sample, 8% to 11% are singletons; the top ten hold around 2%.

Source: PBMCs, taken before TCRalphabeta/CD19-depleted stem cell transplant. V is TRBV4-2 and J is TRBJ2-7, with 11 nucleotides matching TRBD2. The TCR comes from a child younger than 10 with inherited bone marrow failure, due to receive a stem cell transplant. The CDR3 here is CASSQGLAVHHEQYF. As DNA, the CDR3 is TGTGCCAGCAGCCAGGGACTAGCGGTACACCACGAGCAGTACTTC.